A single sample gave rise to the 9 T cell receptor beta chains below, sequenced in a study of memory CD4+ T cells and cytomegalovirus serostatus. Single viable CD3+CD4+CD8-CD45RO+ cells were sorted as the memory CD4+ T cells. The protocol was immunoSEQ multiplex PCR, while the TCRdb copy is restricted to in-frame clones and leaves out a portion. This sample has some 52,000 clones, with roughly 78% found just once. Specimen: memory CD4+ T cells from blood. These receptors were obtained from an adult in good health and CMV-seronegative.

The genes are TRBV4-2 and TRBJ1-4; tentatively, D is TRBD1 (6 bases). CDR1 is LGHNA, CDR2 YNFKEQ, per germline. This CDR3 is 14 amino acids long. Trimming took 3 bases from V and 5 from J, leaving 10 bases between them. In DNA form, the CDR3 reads TGTGCCAGCAGCCACAGGGGCGACAATGAAAAACTGTTTTTT. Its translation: CASSHRGDNEKLFF.

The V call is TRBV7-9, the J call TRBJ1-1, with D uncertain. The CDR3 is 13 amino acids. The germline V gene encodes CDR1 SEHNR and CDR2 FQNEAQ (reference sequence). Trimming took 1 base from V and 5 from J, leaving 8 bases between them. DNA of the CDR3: TGTGCCAGCAGCTTAGGGGGAGGGACTGAAGCTTTCTTT. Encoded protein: CASSLGGGTEAFF. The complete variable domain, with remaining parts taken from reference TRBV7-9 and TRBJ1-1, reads DTGVSQNPRHKITKRGQNVTFRCDPISEHNRLYWYRQTLGQGPEFLTYFQNEAQLEKSRLLSDRFSAERPKGSFSTLEIQRTEQGDSAMYLCASSLGGGTEAFFGQGTRLTVV.

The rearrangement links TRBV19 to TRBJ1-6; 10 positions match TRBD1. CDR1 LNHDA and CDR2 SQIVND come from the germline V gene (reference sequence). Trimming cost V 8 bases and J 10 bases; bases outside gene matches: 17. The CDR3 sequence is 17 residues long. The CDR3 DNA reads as TGTGCCAGTCGCAGCTCCCGGGACAGGGGTCCCCGATCACCCCTCCACTTT. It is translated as CASRSSRDRGPRSPLHF.

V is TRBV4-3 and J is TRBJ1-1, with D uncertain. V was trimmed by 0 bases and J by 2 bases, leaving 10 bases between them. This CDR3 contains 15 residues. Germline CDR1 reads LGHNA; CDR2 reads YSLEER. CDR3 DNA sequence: TGCGCCAGCAGCCAAGATCGCGCTTTTAACACTGAAGCTTTCTTT. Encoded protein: CASSQDRAFNTEAFF.

The CDR3 sequence is CASSISQGNNQPQHF. CDR3 bases: TGTGCCAGTAGTATATCACAGGGAAACAATCAGCCCCAGCATTTT. The rearrangement uses TRBV19 and TRBJ1-5; D is possibly TRBD1 (6 bases). Trimming took off 2 bases at V and 3 bases at J, with 11 bases between the two ends. The germline V gene encodes CDR1 LNHDA and CDR2 SQIVND (reference sequence). The CDR3 has 15 residues.

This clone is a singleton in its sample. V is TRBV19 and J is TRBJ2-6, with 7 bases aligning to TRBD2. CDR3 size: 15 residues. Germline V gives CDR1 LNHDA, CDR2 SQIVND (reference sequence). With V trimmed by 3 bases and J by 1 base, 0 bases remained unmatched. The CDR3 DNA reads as TGTGCCAGTAGTATGGGAGGGTCTGGGGCCAACGTCCTGACTTTC. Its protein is CASSMGGSGANVLTF.

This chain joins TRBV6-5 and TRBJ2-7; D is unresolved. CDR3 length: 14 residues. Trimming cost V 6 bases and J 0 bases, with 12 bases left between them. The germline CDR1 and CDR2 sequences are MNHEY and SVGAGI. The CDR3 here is CASSLARRSYEQYF. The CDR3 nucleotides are TGTGCCAGCAGCCTCGCCAGGCGCTCCTACGAGCAGTACTTC.

The CDR3: CASSPGGFFTDTQYF. CDR3 DNA: TGTGCCAGCAGCCCCGGGGGGTTCTTCACAGATACGCAGTATTTT. The V call is TRBV7-2, the J call TRBJ2-3, with TRBD2 matching over 7 bases. The CDR3 extends over 15 amino acids. V trimming: 5 bases; J trimming: 2 bases; junction bases outside the gene matches: 7. In germline, CDR1 is SGHTA, CDR2 FQGNSA.

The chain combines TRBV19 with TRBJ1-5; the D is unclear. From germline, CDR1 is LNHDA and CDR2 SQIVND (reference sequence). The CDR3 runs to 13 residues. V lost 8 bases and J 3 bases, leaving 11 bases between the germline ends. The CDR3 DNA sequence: TGTGCCAGTCAACAGCTTTCCAATCAGCCCCAGCATTTT. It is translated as CASQQLSNQPQHF. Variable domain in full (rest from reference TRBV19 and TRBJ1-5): DGGITQSPKYLFRKEGQNVTLSCEQNLNHDAMYWYRQDPGQGLRLIYYSQIVNDFQKGDIAEGYSVSREKKESFPLTVTSAQKNPTAFYLCASQQLSNQPQHFGDGTRLSIL.